This TCR beta chain originates from a study of Graves' ophthalmopathy and Graves' hyperthyroidism listed by TCRdb under 2018. About the investigation overall: Peripheral blood was collected before any treatment was given, at the time of initial diagnosis. The independent validation cohort included approximately 19 hyperthyroidism patients plus 17 patients who later progressed from hyperthyroidism to ophthalmopathy. In total, 135 blood samples were TCR-sequenced: 40 to 45 ophthalmopathy, over 70 hyperthyroidism and some 17 hyperthyroidism-to-ophthalmopathy patients. To explore V-J signatures that distinguish ophthalmopathy from hyperthyroidism, a discovery set of about a hundred patients was enrolled, made up of 43 with ophthalmopathy and around 60 with stable hyperthyroidism. TCR beta repertoire signatures were used to distinguish Graves' ophthalmopathy from Graves' hyperthyroidism and to predict progression to ophthalmopathy. In five or six hyperthyroidism patients, T-cell repertoires of thyroid tissue and blood were compared. Once sampling was done, hyperthyroidism patients were given methimazole at a starting dose of 30 mg daily, while ophthalmopathy patients were given high-dose intravenous methylprednisolone. What the work shows at the level of the full study, not this receptor alone: Ophthalmopathy was separated from stable hyperthyroidism by the 13-signature model with more than 85% sensitivity and 81% to 84% specificity in cross-validation and with 80%/75% in the test set. Most expanded thyroid clonotypes with frequency above 0.001 were also detected in blood, suggesting blood repertoires may reflect the thyroid immune response. In validation, the model predicted ophthalmopathy progression with more than 55% sensitivity and approximately 72% specificity; 12 predicted patients were CT-confirmed with GO in a median of approximately 6.2 months. No statistical method was used to predetermine the sample size, and group allocation was not hidden from the investigators.

Trimming accounts for 5 bases at V and 0 bases at J, while the number of junction bases matched to no gene is 5. The germline V gene provides CDR1 MNHNS and CDR2 SASEGT. The CDR3 contains 16 residues, cysteine and phenylalanine counted. Here the CDR3 DNA is all that survives: 48 bases in frame from base 1. For repertoire sequencing, TCR beta CDR3 regions were amplified from RNA transcripts. HTBI primers and the Qiagen OneStep RT-PCR kit were used in a first-round RT-PCR, which was followed by a second-round multiplex PCR, size selection and purification. Libraries were sequenced paired-end with 100 bp reads on an Illumina HiSeq2000. Processing in the source paper ran as follows. SOAPnuke was used to process the reads, removing any read that contained adapters or uncalled bases, had a mean Phred below 15, or lacked an exact match to the constant primer or identifier. COPE v1.2.5 was used to merge the high-quality paired reads. Clonotypes were defined as unique nucleotide sequences and were aligned to IMGT TRB V, D and J references using MiTCR v1.1. The analysis was limited to V-J combinations with a frequency above 0.0001, which together covered about 99% of the repertoires. For each V-J combination, a TCR clonal expansion and chaos score was defined as the ratio of F50 clonal expansion to chaos observed in the TCRdist matrix. Features were reduced by Welch's t-statistics and random forest to approximately 13 V-J combinations, which fed a naive Bayes classifier. The Morisita-Horn index was used to measure how similar the thyroid and blood repertoires were. TCRdb handled the public reads itself, with Q25 trimming in fastp and clone calling in MiXCR, and kept productive beta chains. When rows share a CDR3 protein, they turn into one entry using the most common DNA and genes. TCRdb's processing, not the study's, gives the V and J calls here. This sample is represented by a few hundred thousand distinct CDR3 sequences; about 15% of them were singletons. The ten largest clones represent 2.4% of the sample.

Many counts were recorded for this clonotype. This clone's antigen is unknown. Within one base of it there is no much larger clone, and no base qualities were kept. A patient counted as having stable hyperthyroidism if there was no progression to ophthalmopathy within 18 months of follow-up. Patients with hyperthyroidism were aged 18 to 65 years, had been newly diagnosed, and had a disease duration of less than 2 months. Anyone with other autoimmune diseases, uncontrolled infections, pregnancy or lactation was excluded from the study. Diagnosis was based on clinical symptoms, serum thyroxine, TRAb, thyroid ultrasound and orbital computed tomography. Ficoll-Paque density gradient centrifugation was used to isolate PBMCs from 8 to 10 ml of fresh peripheral blood. Trizol reagent was used to extract the total RNA, and its quality was then checked on an Agilent 2100 Bioanalyzer.

This clonotype was obtained from an adult woman with stable Graves' hyperthyroidism. Sequenced sample: peripheral blood. This receptor chain uses TRBV6-1 and TRBJ2-2; TRBD2 agrees with 8 junctional bases. The CDR3: CASSQHGRANTGELFF. The DNA reads TGTGCCAGCAGTCAACACGGGAGGGCGAACACCGGGGAGCTGTTTTTT.